This T cell receptor beta chain was sequenced for a study of T-cell reconstitution after alpha-beta-depleted transplantation in children. Trimming removed 0 bases at V and 1 base at J, with 10 bases between. CDR1 is SGHKS and CDR2 is YYEKEE in the germline V gene (reference sequence). This CDR3 has 15 amino acids. A TCRbeta library incorporating unique molecular identifiers was prepared. One entry per CDR3 protein, called by TCRdb with MiXCR from the PCR reads. The sample yields 450,000 to 500,000 distinct CDR3 sequences, around 12% seen once. This clonotype was counted between two and nine times. This sequence joins TRBV5-5 and TRBJ2-5; D gene unclear. The receptor was derived from a human donor who donated a stem cell graft to a child with combined immunodeficiency. The sample in question was PBMCs from the stem cell graft donor, obtained from the stem cell graft. For the CDR3, the DNA is TGTGCCAGCAGCTTGGAGTCCGGGCTCCAAGAGACCCAGTACTTC. The encoded protein is CASSLESGLQETQYF.